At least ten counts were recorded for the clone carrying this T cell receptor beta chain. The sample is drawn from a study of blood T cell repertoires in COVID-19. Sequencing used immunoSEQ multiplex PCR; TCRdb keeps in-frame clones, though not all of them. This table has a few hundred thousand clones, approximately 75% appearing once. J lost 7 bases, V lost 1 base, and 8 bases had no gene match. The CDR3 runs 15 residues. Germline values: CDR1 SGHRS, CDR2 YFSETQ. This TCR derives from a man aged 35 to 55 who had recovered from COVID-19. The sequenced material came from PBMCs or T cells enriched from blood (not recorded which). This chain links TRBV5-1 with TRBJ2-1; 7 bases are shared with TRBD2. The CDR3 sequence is CASSLTSASPNEQFF. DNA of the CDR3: TGCGCCAGCAGCTTGACTAGCGCTTCGCCGAATGAGCAGTTCTTC.